The next 28 T cell receptor beta chains were all read from a single sample in a study. A single record per CDR3 protein comes from TCRdb applying MiXCR to the 5' RACE reads. The table records fewer than 40,000 distinct CDR3 sequences, roughly a quarter of them present only once. Material for sequencing was memory CD4+ T cells sorted from blood. The subset: memory CD4+ T cells, CD4+CD45RO+CD25-. The receptors here all came from a female donor with breast cancer.

This clonotype was seen a few times. The genes are TRBV5-1 and TRBJ2-7; D gene uncertain. This CDR3 is 13 amino acids long. V gave up 3 bases and J gave up 3 bases, with 10 bases separating them. Germline V gene lookup returns CDR1 SGHRS and CDR2 YFSETQ. DNA of the CDR3: TGCGCCAGCAGCTCGGGCCCCAACTACGAGCAGTACTTC. This gives the protein CASSSGPNYEQYF. Drawing the rest from reference TRBV5-1 and TRBJ2-7, the complete variable domain is KAGVTQTPRYLIKTRGQQVTLSCSPISGHRSVSWYQQTPGQGLQFLFEYFSETQRNKGNFPGRFSGRQFSNSRSEMNVSTLELGDSALYLCASSSGPNYEQYFGPGTRLTVT.

On this clonotype itself: Possible read error: a much larger clone is one base away. The V call is TRBV29-1, the J call TRBJ2-2; no reliable D call. CDR3 length equals 13 residues. V dropped 4 bases and J dropped 4 bases, with 10 bases sitting between them. CDR1 is SQVTM and CDR2 is ANQGSEA in the germline V gene. The CDR3 sequence: CSVGGALTGELFF. Written as DNA, the CDR3 is TGCAGCGTTGGAGGAGCACTCACCGGGGAGCTGTTTTTT.

V usage is TRBV9 and J usage is TRBJ2-7; 8 nucleotides line up with TRBD2. Germline CDR1 SGDLS, CDR2 YYNGEE. The CDR3 has 14 amino acids. V shed 4 bases and J 2 bases; nucleotides not matched to a gene: 5. DNA for the CDR3: TGTGCCAGCAGCCTTAGCGGGAACCCCTACGAGCAGTACTTC. Its protein product is CASSLSGNPYEQYF. The full variable domain, with the rest looked up from reference TRBV9 and TRBJ2-7, is DSGVTQTPKHLITATGQRVTLRCSPRSGDLSVYWYQQSLDQGLQFLIQYYNGEERAKGNILERFSAQQFPDLHSELNLSSLELGDSALYFCASSLSGNPYEQYFGPGTRLTVT.

This clonotype was detected ten times or more. The chain uses TRBV28 and TRBJ2-2; D is perhaps TRBD1 (6 bases). Trimming stripped 3 bases from V and 6 bases from J, with 11 bases between. Germline lookup yields CDR1 MDHEN and CDR2 SYDVKM. There are 14 residues in the CDR3. In DNA form, the CDR3 reads TGTGCCAGCAGTTTGAGTGGGGGCCCCGGGGAGCTGTTTTTT. The encoded protein is CASSLSGGPGELFF.

This clonotype has ten or more counts. V gene TRBV6-5 combines with J gene TRBJ2-7; D might be TRBD2 (6 bases). V shed 5 bases and J shed 1 base, with 24 bases lying between them. CDR1 MNHEY and CDR2 SVGAGI come from the germline V gene. The CDR3 extends over 18 amino acids. The CDR3 region has the DNA TGTGCCAGCAGTCCCCGGGGAGGCAATCCACCTCCTTCCTACGAGCAGTACTTC. Its translation: CASSPRGGNPPPSYEQYF.

By share of the sample, this clonotype is medium-sized (0.01 to 0.1%). The V and J genes are TRBV4-1 and TRBJ1-2; 10 positions match TRBD1. The CDR3 spans 13 residues. Trimming took 3 bases from V and 8 from J; bases not matched to a gene: 3. The germline V gene has CDR1 MGHRA and CDR2 YSYEKL. The CDR3, as DNA: TGCGCCAGCAGCCACGGGACAGGGGACGGCTACACCTTC. It yields the protein CASSHGTGDGYTF.

With respect to this clonotype: The conserved final phenylalanine or tryptophan is absent from the CDR3, which likely points to a read error. V usage is TRBV5-6 and J usage is TRBJ2-1; 12 bases are shared with TRBD2. The CDR3 spans 16 residues. Germline CDR1 and CDR2: SGHDT and YYEEEE. With 4 bases clipped from V and 4 bases from J, the junction kept 6 bases outside the gene matches. CDR3 coding DNA: TGTGCCAGCAGCCCCGGGACTAGCGGGTTTTACAATGAGCAGTTCCTC. This translates into CASSPGTSGFYNEQFL.

The sample holds many counts of this clonotype. This chain connects TRBV5-1 to TRBJ2-1; D call uncertain. Germline CDR1 and CDR2: SGHRS and YFSETQ. Trimming stripped 1 base from V and 6 bases from J, with 8 bases between. This CDR3 is built from 13 residues. The CDR3 region is CASSLRRFNEQFF. The CDR3 coding sequence is TGCGCCAGCAGCTTGAGACGGTTCAATGAGCAGTTCTTC.

The CDR3 sequence is CASSPPGRDYEQYF. CDR3 in DNA: TGTGCCAGCAGTCCCCCCGGCAGGGACTACGAGCAGTACTTC. The rearrangement links TRBV27 to TRBJ2-7; perhaps TRBD1 as D (5 bases). The V end was cut by 5 bases, the J end by 3 bases, with 14 bases between. Germline V CDR1 and CDR2: MNHEY, SMNVEV (reference sequence). The CDR3 spans 14 residues.

This clonotype was seen a handful of times. V gene TRBV6-5 combines with J gene TRBJ2-1, with TRBD2 matching over 10 bases. V dropped 2 bases and J dropped 9; count of bases not matched to a gene: 7. The CDR3 sequence is 15 residues long. The germline CDR1 and CDR2 sequences are MNHEY and SVGAGI. The CDR3 is CASSYSTSGKLEQFF. In DNA form, the CDR3 reads TGTGCCAGCAGTTACAGCACTAGCGGGAAGCTTGAGCAGTTCTTC.

The V call is TRBV5-1, the J call TRBJ2-7; no definite D call. CDR3 length: 14 amino acids. Germline CDR1 is SGHRS and CDR2 is YFSETQ. The V and J ends lost 0 bases and 0 bases respectively, with 7 bases between them. The CDR3 is CASSLEVHSYEQYF. CDR3 in DNA: TGCGCCAGCAGCTTGGAAGTCCACTCCTACGAGCAGTACTTC. The full variable domain, in which reference TRBV5-1 and TRBJ2-7 provide the parts outside the CDR3, is KAGVTQTPRYLIKTRGQQVTLSCSPISGHRSVSWYQQTPGQGLQFLFEYFSETQRNKGNFPGRFSGRQFSNSRSEMNVSTLELGDSALYLCASSLEVHSYEQYFGPGTRLTVT.

V gene TRBV27 combines with J gene TRBJ2-1, with a tentative D call TRBD2 (6 bases). V was clipped by 6 bases and J by 9 bases, with 9 bases between them. The CDR3 extends over 11 amino acids. CDR1 is MNHEY and CDR2 is SMNVEV in the germline V gene (reference sequence). This CDR3 is CASSYGSEQFF. The DNA for the CDR3 is TGTGCCAGCAGCTACGGGAGTGAGCAGTTCTTC.

This clonotype was observed at least ten times. The rearrangement joins TRBV7-8 to TRBJ1-5; a weak D match, TRBD1 (5 bases). Germline V gives CDR1 SGHVS, CDR2 FQNEAQ. V gave up 1 base and J gave up 6 bases, with 19 bases separating them. There are 17 residues in the CDR3. This chain's CDR3 is CASSLVGAGGSGQPQHF. In DNA form, the CDR3 reads TGTGCCAGCAGCTTAGTCGGGGCTGGGGGTTCTGGTCAGCCCCAGCATTTT.

As regards this clonotype: This may arise from a read error, as a much more abundant clone is one base away. The rearrangement links TRBV4-3 to TRBJ2-2; perhaps TRBD2 as D (5 bases). This CDR3 comprises 15 residues. Germline V gene data show CDR1 as LGHNA and CDR2 as YSLEER. This CDR3 is CASSHHRANTGEPFF. CDR3 DNA sequence: TGCGCCAGCAGCCATCACCGGGCCAACACCGGGGAGCCGTTTTTT.

This sequence joins TRBV5-1 and TRBJ2-7; D ambiguous. CDR3 length: 13 amino acids. The V and J ends lost 0 bases and 5 bases respectively, with 9 bases between them. Germline loops: CDR1 SGHRS, CDR2 YFSETQ. The CDR3 bases are TGCGCCAGCAGCTTGGACGAGGCCCACGAGCAGTACTTC. This translates into CASSLDEAHEQYF.

The chain recombines TRBV7-9 with TRBJ2-1; 11 positions agree with TRBD1. The CDR3 contains 15 residues. The trim removed 5 bases at V and 7 bases at J, leaving 7 bases unmatched. Germline CDR1 is SEHNR and CDR2 is FQNEAQ (reference sequence). In nucleotides, the CDR3 is TGTGCCAGCAGCCTGAGGACAGGGGGCGGGAATGAGCAGTTCTTC. Translating gives CASSLRTGGGNEQFF.

In the case of this clonotype: Being one base from a much bigger clone, this may be a read error. The chain joins TRBV12-3 or TRBV12-4 to TRBJ2-3; 12 bases fit TRBD1. This CDR3 comprises 16 residues. The CDR3 spells CASRPGTGGITDTQCF. CDR3 sequence (DNA): TGTGCCAGCAGGCCCGGGACAGGGGGCATCACAGATACGCAGTGTTTT.

J is TRBJ2-5 and V is TRBV7-6; a weak D match, TRBD2 (5 bases). This CDR3 comprises 17 residues. V shed 3 bases and J shed 3 bases, with 20 bases lying between them. Per germline, CDR1 SGHVS and CDR2 FNYEAQ. CDR3 bases: TGTGCCAGCAGCTTTTTATCAGCGGAGACCCTCAAAGAGACCCAGTACTTC. Translation gives CASSFLSAETLKETQYF.

This clonotype was picked up many times. The chain has TRBV20-1 and TRBJ2-7; D gene ambiguous. This CDR3 has 14 amino acids. Germline CDR1 reads DFQATT; CDR2 reads SNEGSKA (reference sequence). V dropped 0 bases and J dropped 0 bases, with 9 bases sitting between them. DNA for the CDR3: TGCAGTGCTAGAGATTCGCAGAGCTCCTACGAGCAGTACTTC. This sequence encodes CSARDSQSSYEQYF.

At least ten counts were recorded for this clonotype. The gene calls are TRBV4-1 and TRBJ1-2; D perhaps matches TRBD1 (6 bases). CDR1 is MGHRA and CDR2 is YSYEKL in the germline V gene. The CDR3 loop spans 15 amino acids. V was shortened by 0 bases and J by 6 bases, with 14 bases between the two germline ends. The CDR3 loop reads CASSQDAGGADGYTF. Here the CDR3 DNA reads TGCGCCAGCAGCCAAGACGCCGGGGGGGCGGATGGCTACACCTTC.

This clonotype was found once. The chain has TRBV14 and TRBJ2-7, with TRBD1 matching over 9 bases. The V segment lost 5 bases and the J segment 3 bases; nucleotides outside the gene matches: 11. Germline V gives CDR1 SGHDN, CDR2 FVKESK. The CDR3 loop spans 16 amino acids. CDR3 amino acids: CASSFNSGTGFYEQYF. The CDR3 DNA is TGTGCCAGCAGCTTCAACTCCGGGACAGGGTTCTACGAGCAGTACTTC.

This clonotype was observed a few times. V and J are TRBV12-3 or TRBV12-4 and TRBJ2-7, with TRBD1 matching over 8 bases. This CDR3 region has 18 residues. V shed 0 bases, J shed 6 bases, and the junction held 16 bases outside the gene matches. The CDR3 region is CASSLAFGSKDRASEQYF. Written as DNA, the CDR3 is TGTGCCAGCAGTTTAGCGTTTGGTTCCAAGGACAGGGCAAGCGAGCAGTACTTC.

Notes on this clonotype: Because it lacks the conserved phenylalanine or tryptophan at the end, this CDR3 is likely a read error. V usage is TRBV6-1 and J usage is TRBJ2-5; 9 bases are a match to TRBD2. This CDR3 comprises 15 residues. The germline CDR1 and CDR2 sequences are MNHNS and SASEGT. V shed 3 bases, J shed 4 bases, and the junction held 6 bases outside the gene matches. CDR3 region: CASSEASGAGETQYS. As DNA, the CDR3 is TGTGCCAGCAGTGAGGCTAGCGGGGCGGGAGAGACCCAGTACTCC.

Only a few counts were recorded for this clonotype. This chain connects TRBV27 to TRBJ1-1; D unclear. CDR1 is MNHEY, CDR2 SMNVEV, per germline (reference sequence). This CDR3 spans 14 amino acids. Between the trimmed V and J ends, which lost 11 bases and 3 bases, there was a span of 19 bases. The CDR3 nucleotides are TGTGCCGCGGGTATGGTCGCCGGGCACACTGAAGCTTTCTTT. It is translated as CAAGMVAGHTEAFF.

This clonotype was found a few times. The chain combines TRBV20-1 with TRBJ2-7; 10 positions agree with TRBD2. This CDR3 has 14 amino acids. Losses at the gene ends were 0 bases for V and 1 base for J; bases not matched to a gene: 0. CDR1 DFQATT and CDR2 SNEGSKA come from the germline V gene (reference sequence). Here the CDR3 reads CSARDSGGSYEQYF. The CDR3 DNA reads TGCAGTGCTAGAGATAGCGGGGGGTCCTACGAGCAGTACTTC.

This clonotype was counted many times. The CDR3: CASSLTGTGNTDTQYF. DNA for the CDR3: TGTGCCAGCAGCCTCACCGGGACAGGGAACACAGATACGCAGTATTTT. The chain joins TRBV6-5 to TRBJ2-3, with 9 bases that match TRBD1. The V gene end was trimmed by 6 bases and the J gene end by 2 bases; junction bases not matched to a gene: 9. CDR1 MNHEY and CDR2 SVGAGI come from the germline V gene. There are 16 residues in the CDR3.

The chain links TRBV27 to TRBJ1-1; no clear D. Germline assignment: CDR1 MNHEY and CDR2 SMNVEV (reference sequence). The ends were cut back, 0 bases at V and 5 bases at J, with 10 bases in the middle. CDR3 length equals 14 residues. The chain's CDR3 is CASSLSVAGTEAFF. The CDR3 nucleotides are TGTGCCAGCAGTTTATCCGTGGCGGGGACTGAAGCTTTCTTT.

V is TRBV7-8 and J is TRBJ2-1; D perhaps matches TRBD2 (5 bases). The germline gives CDR1 SGHVS, CDR2 FQNEAQ. This CDR3 is 17 amino acids long. Trimming pared 4 bases from V and 10 bases from J, leaving 26 bases between. CDR3 nucleotides: TGTGCCAGCAGCTCGAGGAGCGCTGGTGGAGGAAGAAACGAGCAGTTCTTC. Translated, it gives CASSSRSAGGGRNEQFF.